This is a list of T cell receptor beta chains from one sample in a study of PD-1 blockade in classical Hodgkin lymphoma. The protocol was immunoSEQ multiplex PCR, while the TCRdb copy is restricted to in-frame clones and leaves out a portion. The table lists some 46,000 clones, over 60% of them singletons. This sample comprised peripheral blood mononuclear cells (PBMCs), obtained before the second cycle of nivolumab. The receptors originated from a human donor with classical Hodgkin lymphoma. Each CDR3 is given with its conserved first and last residue. The D gene is left open where the match is weak. Clone size appears in some rows only: once, few, many, or a class for an expanded clone.

V,J,D,size,DNA,CDR3
TRBV2,TRBJ2-1,NA,few,TGTGCCAGCAGTGAAGCGGGGATGGTAACTATACGAAAGGAGCAGTTCTTC,CASSEAGMVTIRKEQFF
TRBV27,TRBJ1-1,NA,once,TGTGCCAGCAGTTTATATCACGGTTTAGATGCTTTCTTT,CASSLYHGLDAFF
TRBV28,TRBJ1-5,NA,NA,TGTGCCAGCAGTTTAGGGGCCGGAGGCAATCAGCCCCAGCATTTT,CASSLGAGGNQPQHF
TRBV5-1,TRBJ2-3,TRBD2,once,TGCGCCAGCAGCTTGGAGGGACTAGCGTTAGATACGCAGTATTTT,CASSLEGLALDTQYF
TRBV19,TRBJ1-5,NA,NA,TGTGCCAGTAAACATCAAACCACCGGCAATCAGCCCCAGCATTTT,CASKHQTTGNQPQHF
TRBV27,TRBJ2-7,TRBD1,NA,TGTGCCAGCAGTTTTGGGACAGGGGCTAACGAGCAGTACTTC,CASSFGTGANEQYF
TRBV5-1,TRBJ2-7,TRBD1,NA,TGCGCCAGCAGCTTGCCGCGACAGGGGAGCGGGTACGAGCAGTACTTC,CASSLPRQGSGYEQYF
TRBV5-4,TRBJ1-2,NA,NA,TGTGCCAGCAGCTCGCCTGGAGGGGGGCGGGATGGCTACACCTTC,CASSSPGGGRDGYTF
TRBV12-5,TRBJ1-5,TRBD1,few,TGTGCTAGTGGTACAGGGGTTACTAGCAATCAGCCCCAGCATTTT,CASGTGVTSNQPQHF
TRBV28,TRBJ1-4,TRBD1,once,TGTGCCAGCAGCCGGGACAGGGTGAAACTGTTTTTT,CASSRDRVKLFF
TRBV6-5,TRBJ2-1,TRBD2,NA,TGTGCCAGCAGTTACTCGAGCGGGAGAAAGTACAATGAGCAGTTCTTC,CASSYSSGRKYNEQFF
TRBV6-5,TRBJ2-3,NA,NA,TGTGCCAGCAGGGGACCTAGTGAAGATACGCAGTATTTT,CASRGPSEDTQYF
TRBV7-7,TRBJ1-4,NA,NA,TGTGCTAGCAGCTTAACACAGGGATCGGGTGAAAAACTGTTTTTT,CASSLTQGSGEKLFF
TRBV2,TRBJ2-5,NA,NA,TGTGCCAGCAGCGGGACCACTTTACTTGAAGAGACCCAGTACTTC,CASSGTTLLEETQYF
TRBV2,TRBJ1-5,NA,medium-sized,TGTGCCAGCAGTGAACAAGGGGGATCGAGCAATCAGCCCCAGCATTTT,CASSEQGGSSNQPQHF
TRBV9,TRBJ1-2,NA,NA,TGTGCCAGCAGCGTAGAGGCAATCAGGGGTAAAGCTGGCTACACCTTC,CASSVEAIRGKAGYTF
TRBV7-9,TRBJ1-6,NA,NA,TGTGCCAGCACGAAAGAAAATTCACCCCTCCACTTT,CASTKENSPLHF
TRBV11-3,TRBJ2-5,TRBD1,NA,TGTGCCAGCAGCGCCGACAGGGGGGTCGAAGAGACCCAGTACTTC,CASSADRGVEETQYF
TRBV5-1,TRBJ1-1,NA,NA,TGCGCCAGCAGAAAAGGACAGCCGAACACTGAAGCTTTCTTT,CASRKGQPNTEAFF
TRBV27,TRBJ2-2,NA,NA,TGTGCCAGCAGTTTATTTCCCGGGGAGCTGTTTTTT,CASSLFPGELFF
TRBV6-1,TRBJ2-3,NA,NA,TGTGCCAGCAGTGATAGGGGGGATACGCAGTATTTT,CASSDRGDTQYF
TRBV7-2,TRBJ2-7,NA,NA,TGTGCCAGCAGCCCACAGCGTCGCACCTACGAGCAGTACTTC,CASSPQRRTYEQYF
TRBV19,TRBJ2-1,TRBD1,once,TGTGCCAGTAGTATTCGGGCAGGGGGCGGCTACAATGAGCAGTTCTTC,CASSIRAGGGYNEQFF
TRBV12-5,TRBJ1-5,NA,NA,TGTGCTAGTGGTTTGGTACTAGGAGACCATCAGCCCCAGCATTTT,CASGLVLGDHQPQHF
TRBV7-3,TRBJ2-7,TRBD2,NA,TGTGCCAGCAGCCCGAGCGGGGGCAGCTCCTACGAGCAGTACTTC,CASSPSGGSSYEQYF
TRBV11-1,TRBJ1-2,NA,NA,TGTGCCGGTTATGGCTACACCTTC,CAGYGYTF
TRBV19,TRBJ1-6,NA,NA,TGTGCCAGTAGTATTTCGGGACATCCTCCGAGCTCCTATAATTCACCCCTCCACTTT,CASSISGHPPSSYNSPLHF
TRBV27,TRBJ2-1,NA,NA,TGTGCCAGCAGTTTACCCTACTACAATGAGCAGTTCTTC,CASSLPYYNEQFF
TRBV6-1,TRBJ2-1,TRBD2,NA,TGTGCCAGCAGAATCCGGACTAGCGGTTACAATGAGCAGTTCTTC,CASRIRTSGYNEQFF
TRBV15,TRBJ2-1,NA,once,TGTGCCACCAGCAGAGCAGGAACAGGGAGGTACAATGAGCAGTTCTTC,CATSRAGTGRYNEQFF
TRBV4-2,TRBJ2-3,NA,NA,TGTGCCAGCAGCCCCCATGGACTCCTAGATACGCAGTATTTT,CASSPHGLLDTQYF
TRBV2,TRBJ1-4,NA,once,TGTGCCAGCAGTGAAACCTCCGGGGGTGGGGAAAAACTGTTTTTT,CASSETSGGGEKLFF
TRBV28,TRBJ2-7,NA,once,TGTGCCAGCAGTTTCCGGGTTGTGTATATGTACGAGCAGTACTTC,CASSFRVVYMYEQYF
TRBV28,TRBJ1-5,NA,NA,TGTGCCAGCAGTTTAATAGATCAGCCCCAGCATTTT,CASSLIDQPQHF
TRBV27,TRBJ2-1,TRBD2,NA,TGTGCCAGCAGTCCCAGCGGGGGGGGCCTGAGGAAGTTCTTC,CASSPSGGGLRKFF
TRBV9,TRBJ2-7,NA,medium-sized,TGTGCCAGCAGCGTAGAACCAGGGGTGGCCGAGCAGTACTTC,CASSVEPGVAEQYF
TRBV7-2,TRBJ2-7,NA,NA,TGTGCCAGCAGCCTACAACCAGGAGGGATATACGAGCAGTACTTC,CASSLQPGGIYEQYF
TRBV4-1,TRBJ2-2,NA,NA,TGCGCCAGCAGCCATATGGCCGGGAACACCGGGGAGCTGTTTTTT,CASSHMAGNTGELFF
TRBV9,TRBJ2-3,TRBD1,few,TGTGCCAGCAGCGCACAACAGGGGAGCACAGATACGCAGTATTTT,CASSAQQGSTDTQYF
TRBV4-1,TRBJ1-1,NA,NA,TGCGCCAGCAGCCAAACGAACACTGAAGCTTTCTTT,CASSQTNTEAFF
TRBV6-1,TRBJ1-2,NA,NA,TGTGCCAGCAGTGAAGCTTTCGACTATGGCTACACCTTC,CASSEAFDYGYTF
TRBV29-1,TRBJ1-2,NA,NA,TGCAGCGTTGTGACCACCGGGACGGTGAACTATGGCTACACCTTC,CSVVTTGTVNYGYTF
TRBV19,TRBJ1-2,TRBD1,NA,TGTGCCAGTAGGGGGACAGGGGCTGACTATGGCTACACCTTC,CASRGTGADYGYTF
TRBV25-1,TRBJ2-2,TRBD2,once,TGTGCCAGCAGTGAACTTGGGAGGGGGAACACCGGGGAGCTGTTTTTT,CASSELGRGNTGELFF
TRBV5-6,TRBJ1-2,NA,few,TGTGCCAGCAGTCCGGGACTCCCCCCTAACTATGGCTACACCTTC,CASSPGLPPNYGYTF
TRBV7-9,TRBJ1-4,NA,NA,TGTGCCAGCAGCGGCAAGGACAGACCTAATGAAAAACTGTTTTTT,CASSGKDRPNEKLFF
TRBV5-1,TRBJ2-3,TRBD2,NA,TGCGCCAGCAGCTTGAAGACTAGCGGGAGTACAGATACGCAGTATTTT,CASSLKTSGSTDTQYF
TRBV7-9,TRBJ2-1,NA,NA,TGTGCCAGCAGCTTATTGGGGGAAGATGAGCAGTTCTTC,CASSLLGEDEQFF
TRBV30,TRBJ1-4,NA,NA,TGTGCCTCGTCGCGGGGGGGCGCTAATGAAAAACTGTTTTTT,CASSRGGANEKLFF
TRBV6-5,TRBJ1-3,TRBD1,NA,TGTGCCAGCAGTATAATGACAGGGTACGGAAACACCATATATTTT,CASSIMTGYGNTIYF
TRBV5-1,TRBJ2-3,NA,NA,TGCGCCAGCAGGGACAGCACAGATACGCAGTATTTT,CASRDSTDTQYF
TRBV7-2,TRBJ2-2,NA,NA,TGTGCCAGCAGCTTAGCCGACTACACCGGGGAGCTGTTTTTT,CASSLADYTGELFF
TRBV5-4,TRBJ2-6,NA,once,TGTGCCAGCAGCTTGGATTCCTCTGGGGCCAACGTCCTGACTTTC,CASSLDSSGANVLTF